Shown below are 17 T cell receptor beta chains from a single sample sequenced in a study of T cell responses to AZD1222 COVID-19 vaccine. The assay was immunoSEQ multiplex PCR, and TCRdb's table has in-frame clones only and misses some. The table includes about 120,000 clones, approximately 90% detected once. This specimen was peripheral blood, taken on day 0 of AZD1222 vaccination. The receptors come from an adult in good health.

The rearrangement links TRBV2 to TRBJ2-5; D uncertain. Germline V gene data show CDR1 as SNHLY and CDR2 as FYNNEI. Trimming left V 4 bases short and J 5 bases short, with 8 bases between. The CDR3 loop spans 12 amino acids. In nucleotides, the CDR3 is TGTGCCAGCAGTGGGCTGAGGGAGACCCAGTACTTC. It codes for CASSGLRETQYF.

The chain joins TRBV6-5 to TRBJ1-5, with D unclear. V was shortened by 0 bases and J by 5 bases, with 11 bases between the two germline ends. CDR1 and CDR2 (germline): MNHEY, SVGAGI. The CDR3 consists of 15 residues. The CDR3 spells CASSYSMGVDQPQHF. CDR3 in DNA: TGTGCCAGCAGTTACTCGATGGGTGTCGATCAGCCCCAGCATTTT.

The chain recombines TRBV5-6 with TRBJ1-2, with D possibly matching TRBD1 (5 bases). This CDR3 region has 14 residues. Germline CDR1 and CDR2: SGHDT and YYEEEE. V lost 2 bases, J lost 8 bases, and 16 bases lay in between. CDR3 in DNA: TGTGCCAGCAGCTTTACGGGCACAGGTTTGGGCTACACCTTC. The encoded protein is CASSFTGTGLGYTF.

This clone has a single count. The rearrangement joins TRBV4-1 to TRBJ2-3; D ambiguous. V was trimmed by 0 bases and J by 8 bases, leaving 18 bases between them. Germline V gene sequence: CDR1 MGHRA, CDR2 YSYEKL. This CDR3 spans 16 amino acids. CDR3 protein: CASSQDPAGAHGTQYF. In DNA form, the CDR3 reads TGCGCCAGCAGCCAAGATCCGGCAGGTGCTCATGGTACGCAGTATTTT.

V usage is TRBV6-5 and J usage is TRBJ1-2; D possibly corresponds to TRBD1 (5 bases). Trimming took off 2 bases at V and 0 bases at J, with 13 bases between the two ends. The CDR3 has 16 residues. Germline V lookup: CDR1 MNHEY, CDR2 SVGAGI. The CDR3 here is CASSYRPGGTNYGYTF. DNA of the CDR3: TGTGCCAGCAGTTACCGCCCCGGGGGGACTAACTATGGCTACACCTTC.

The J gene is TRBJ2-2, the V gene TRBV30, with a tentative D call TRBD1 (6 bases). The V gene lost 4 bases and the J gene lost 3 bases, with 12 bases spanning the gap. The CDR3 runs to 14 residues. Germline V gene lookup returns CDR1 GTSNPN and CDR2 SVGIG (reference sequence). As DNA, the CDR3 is TGTGCCTGGAAACAGGGTTTGGACACCGGGGAGCTGTTTTTT. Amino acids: CAWKQGLDTGELFF.

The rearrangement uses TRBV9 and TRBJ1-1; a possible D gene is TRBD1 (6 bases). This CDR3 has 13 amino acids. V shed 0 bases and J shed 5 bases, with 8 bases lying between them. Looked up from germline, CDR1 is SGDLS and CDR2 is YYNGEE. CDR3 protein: CASSVERGTEAFF. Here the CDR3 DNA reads TGTGCCAGCAGCGTAGAGAGGGGGACTGAAGCTTTCTTT.

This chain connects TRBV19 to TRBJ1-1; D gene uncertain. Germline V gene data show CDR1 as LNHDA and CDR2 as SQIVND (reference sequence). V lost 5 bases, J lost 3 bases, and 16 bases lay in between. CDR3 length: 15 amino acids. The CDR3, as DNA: TGTGCCAGTAGTCGAATCATCGACCTATACACTGAAGCTTTCTTT. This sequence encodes CASSRIIDLYTEAFF.

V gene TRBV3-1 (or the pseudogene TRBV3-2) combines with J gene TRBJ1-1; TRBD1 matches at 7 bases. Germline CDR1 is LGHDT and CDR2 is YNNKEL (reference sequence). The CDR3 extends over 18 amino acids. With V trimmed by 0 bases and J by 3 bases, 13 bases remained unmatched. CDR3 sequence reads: CASSQEGERDSVYTEAFF. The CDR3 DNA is TGTGCCAGCAGCCAAGAAGGAGAACGGGACAGCGTATACACTGAAGCTTTCTTT.

The DNA for the CDR3 is TGTGCCAGCAGCTTAGCTAGCGGGGACTACAATGAGCAGTTCTTC. This sequence encodes CASSLASGDYNEQFF. This chain connects TRBV7-2 to TRBJ2-1; 8 positions match TRBD2. CDR1 and CDR2 (germline): SGHTA, FQGNSA. The CDR3 contains 15 residues. The J segment lost 3 bases and the V segment lost 0 bases, leaving 1 base of the junction unmatched.

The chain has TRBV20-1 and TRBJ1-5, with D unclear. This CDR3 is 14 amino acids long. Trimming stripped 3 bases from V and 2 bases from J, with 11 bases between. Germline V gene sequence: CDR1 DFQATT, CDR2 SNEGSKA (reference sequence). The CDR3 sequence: CSASKGFGNQPQHF. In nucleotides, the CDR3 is TGCAGTGCTAGTAAGGGTTTTGGCAATCAGCCCCAGCATTTT.

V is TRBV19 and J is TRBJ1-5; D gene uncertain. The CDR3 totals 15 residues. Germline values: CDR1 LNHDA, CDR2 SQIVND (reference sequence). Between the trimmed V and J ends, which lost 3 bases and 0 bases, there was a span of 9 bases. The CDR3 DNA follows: TGTGCCAGTAGTATGGAGCCCTATAGCAATCAGCCCCAGCATTTT. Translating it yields CASSMEPYSNQPQHF.

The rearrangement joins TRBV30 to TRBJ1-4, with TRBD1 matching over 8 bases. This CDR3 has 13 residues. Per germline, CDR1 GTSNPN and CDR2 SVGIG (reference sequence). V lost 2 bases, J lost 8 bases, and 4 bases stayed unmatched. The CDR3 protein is CAWSRHRGEKLFF. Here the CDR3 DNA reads TGTGCCTGGAGTAGACACAGGGGGGAAAAACTGTTTTTT.

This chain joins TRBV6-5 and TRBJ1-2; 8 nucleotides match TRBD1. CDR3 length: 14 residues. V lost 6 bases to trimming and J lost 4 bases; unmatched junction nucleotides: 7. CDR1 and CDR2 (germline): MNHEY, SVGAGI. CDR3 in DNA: TGTGCCAGCAGCCCGACAGGGGAGGTCTATGGCTACACCTTC. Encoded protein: CASSPTGEVYGYTF.

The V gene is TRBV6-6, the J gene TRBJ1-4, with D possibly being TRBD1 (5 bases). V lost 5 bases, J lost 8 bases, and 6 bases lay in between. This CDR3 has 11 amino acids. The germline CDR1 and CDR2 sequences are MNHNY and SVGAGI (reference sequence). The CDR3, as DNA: TGTGCCAGCAGTGGGGGGGAAAAACTGTTTTTT. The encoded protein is CASSGGEKLFF.

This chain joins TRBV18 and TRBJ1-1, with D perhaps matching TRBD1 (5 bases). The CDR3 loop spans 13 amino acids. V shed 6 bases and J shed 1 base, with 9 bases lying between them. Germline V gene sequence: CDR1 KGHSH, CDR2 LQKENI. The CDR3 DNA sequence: TGTGCCAGCTCTACAGGATCGAACACTGAAGCTTTCTTT. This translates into CASSTGSNTEAFF.

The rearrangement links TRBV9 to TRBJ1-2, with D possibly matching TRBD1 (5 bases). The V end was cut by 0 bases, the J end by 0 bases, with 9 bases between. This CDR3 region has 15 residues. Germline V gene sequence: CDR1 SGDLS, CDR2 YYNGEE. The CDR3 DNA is TGTGCCAGCAGCGTAGATGACAGAACTAACTATGGCTACACCTTC. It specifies CASSVDDRTNYGYTF.